This paragraph reports one TCR beta chain. The antigen remains undetermined. The sample comes from a study of siplizumab effects on memory and regulatory T cells. Assay: immunoSEQ multiplex PCR; the TCRdb copy retains only in-frame clones and omits some. The sample consists of 92,000 or so clones, approximately 90% of them appearing once. Trimming stripped 6 bases from V and 4 bases from J, with 12 bases between. This CDR3 is built from 14 residues. Germline V lookup: CDR1 MNHNS, CDR2 SASEGT. General study results and limits: Major contributors to the alloresponse seemed to be naive T cells, which also appeared more diverse than memory cells.

Sequencing was carried out using CD4+ T cells sorted from blood. The V call is TRBV6-1, the J call TRBJ1-4; D not resolved. This TCR was recovered from a human donor in good health. Here the CDR3 reads CASSDHTINEKLFF. The CDR3 bases are TGTGCCAGCAGCGATCATACTATTAATGAAAAACTGTTTTTT.